This TCR beta chain was identified during a study of CXCR3-negative and CXCR3-positive naive CD8 T cells. Study observations and caveats: Compared with CXCR3-negative naive cells, CXCR3-positive naive cells showed more hydrophobic TRB CDR3s.

Worth noting for this clonotype: Its target is not known.

The CDR3 extends over 11 amino acids. Per germline, CDR1 SGHRS and CDR2 YFSETQ. 5' RACE with UMI labels generated the TRB cDNA libraries. One entry per CDR3 protein, without DNA, is what TCRdb gives after re-calling the 5' RACE reads. This listing includes roughly 7,300 distinct CDR3 sequences. The sequencing input was naive CXCR3+ CD8+ T cells from blood. Specified subset: CD45RO-CCR7+CD27+CD95- naive CD8+ T cells expressing CXCR3 (TNR3+). J is TRBJ2-1 and V is TRBV5-1. This clonotype was sampled from a human donor in good health. Some clones in this sample may be carry-over from other donors' samples. The CDR3 reads CASSFSNEQFF. Full variable domain (outside the CDR3, taken from reference TRBV5-1 and TRBJ2-1): KAGVTQTPRYLIKTRGQQVTLSCSPISGHRSVSWYQQTPGQGLQFLFEYFSETQRNKGNFPGRFSGRQFSNSRSEMNVSTLELGDSALYLCASSFSNEQFFGPGTRLTVL.